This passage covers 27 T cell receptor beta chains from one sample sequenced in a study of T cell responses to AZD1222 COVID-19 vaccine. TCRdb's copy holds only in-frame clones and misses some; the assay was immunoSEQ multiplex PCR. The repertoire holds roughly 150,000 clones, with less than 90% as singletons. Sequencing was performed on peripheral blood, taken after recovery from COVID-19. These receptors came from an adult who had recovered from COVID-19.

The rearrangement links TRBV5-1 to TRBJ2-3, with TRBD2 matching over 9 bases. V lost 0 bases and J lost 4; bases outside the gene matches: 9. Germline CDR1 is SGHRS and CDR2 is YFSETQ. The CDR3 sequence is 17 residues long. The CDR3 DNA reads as TGCGCCAGCAGCTTGGGCGGCGCGGGAGGGCCCCCAGATACGCAGTATTTT. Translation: CASSLGGAGGPPDTQYF.

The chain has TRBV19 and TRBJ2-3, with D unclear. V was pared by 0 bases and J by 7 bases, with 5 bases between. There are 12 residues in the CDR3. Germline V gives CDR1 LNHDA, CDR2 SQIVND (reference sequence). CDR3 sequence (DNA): TGTGCCAGTAGTATAGAGGGATATACGCAGTATTTT. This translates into CASSIEGYTQYF.

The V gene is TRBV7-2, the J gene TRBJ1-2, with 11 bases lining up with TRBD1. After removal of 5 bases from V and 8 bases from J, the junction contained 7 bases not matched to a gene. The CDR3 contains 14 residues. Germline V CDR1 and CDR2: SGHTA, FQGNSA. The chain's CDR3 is CASSPDRGRKGYTF. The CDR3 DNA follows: TGTGCCAGCAGCCCGGACAGGGGGCGGAAAGGCTACACCTTC.

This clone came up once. The CDR3 DNA is TGTGCCAGCAGGACACCGGGGGCGCATGAAAAACTGTTTTTT. The encoded protein is CASRTPGAHEKLFF. The chain combines TRBV6-6 with TRBJ1-4, with a tentative D call TRBD1 (6 bases). V dropped 6 bases and J dropped 6 bases, with 14 bases sitting between them. Germline V gene sequence: CDR1 MNHNY, CDR2 SVGAGI (reference sequence). The CDR3 is made up of 14 amino acids.

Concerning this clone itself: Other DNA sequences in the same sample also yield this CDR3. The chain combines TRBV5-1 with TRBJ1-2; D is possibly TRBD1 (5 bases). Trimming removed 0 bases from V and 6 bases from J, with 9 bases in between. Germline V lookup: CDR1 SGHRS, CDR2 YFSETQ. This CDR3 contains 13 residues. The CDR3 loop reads CASSLGQGDGYTF. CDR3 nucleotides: TGCGCCAGCAGCTTGGGGCAGGGTGATGGCTACACCTTC.

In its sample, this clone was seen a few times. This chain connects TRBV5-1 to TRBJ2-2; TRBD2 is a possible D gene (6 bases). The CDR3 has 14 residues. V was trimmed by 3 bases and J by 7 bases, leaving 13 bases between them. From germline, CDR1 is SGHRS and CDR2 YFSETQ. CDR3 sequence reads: CASSWRDSGGELFF. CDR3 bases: TGCGCCAGCAGCTGGCGGGATTCTGGCGGGGAGCTGTTTTTT.

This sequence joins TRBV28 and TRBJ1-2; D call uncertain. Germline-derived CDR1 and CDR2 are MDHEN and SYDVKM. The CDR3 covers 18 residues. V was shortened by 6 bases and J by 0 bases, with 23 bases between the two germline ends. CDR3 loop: CASSLSMGRWSPNYGYTF. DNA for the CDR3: TGTGCCAGCAGCCTCTCGATGGGCAGGTGGTCCCCTAACTATGGCTACACCTTC.

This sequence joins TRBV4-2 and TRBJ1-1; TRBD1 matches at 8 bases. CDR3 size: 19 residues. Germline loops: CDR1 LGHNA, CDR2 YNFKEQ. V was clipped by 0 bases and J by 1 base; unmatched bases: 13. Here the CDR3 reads CASSQEWIRTGGKNTEAFF. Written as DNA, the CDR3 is TGTGCCAGCAGCCAAGAATGGATCCGAACAGGGGGTAAGAACACTGAAGCTTTCTTT.

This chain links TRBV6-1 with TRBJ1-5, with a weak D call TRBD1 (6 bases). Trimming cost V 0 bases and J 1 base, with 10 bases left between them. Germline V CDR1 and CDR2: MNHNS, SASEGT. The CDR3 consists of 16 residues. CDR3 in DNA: TGTGCCAGCAGTGAAGCGTCAGGGGCCAGCAATCAGCCCCAGCATTTT. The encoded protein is CASSEASGASNQPQHF.

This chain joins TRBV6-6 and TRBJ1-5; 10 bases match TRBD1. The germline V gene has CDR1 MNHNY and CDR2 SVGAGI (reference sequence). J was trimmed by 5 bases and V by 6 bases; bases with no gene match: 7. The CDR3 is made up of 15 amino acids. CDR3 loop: CASRDFGQGDQPQHF. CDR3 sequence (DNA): TGTGCCAGCAGGGATTTCGGACAGGGGGATCAGCCCCAGCATTTT.

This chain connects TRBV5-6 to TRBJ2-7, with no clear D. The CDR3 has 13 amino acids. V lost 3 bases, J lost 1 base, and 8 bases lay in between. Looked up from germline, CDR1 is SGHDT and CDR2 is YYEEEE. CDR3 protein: CASSYDGSYEQYF. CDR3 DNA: TGTGCCAGCAGCTATGACGGATCCTACGAGCAGTACTTC.

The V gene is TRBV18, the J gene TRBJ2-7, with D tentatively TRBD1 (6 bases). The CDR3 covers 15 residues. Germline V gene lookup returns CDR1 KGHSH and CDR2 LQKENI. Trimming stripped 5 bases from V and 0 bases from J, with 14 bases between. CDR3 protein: CASSDRMGNSYEQYF. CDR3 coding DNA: TGTGCCAGCTCAGACAGGATGGGCAACTCCTACGAGCAGTACTTC.

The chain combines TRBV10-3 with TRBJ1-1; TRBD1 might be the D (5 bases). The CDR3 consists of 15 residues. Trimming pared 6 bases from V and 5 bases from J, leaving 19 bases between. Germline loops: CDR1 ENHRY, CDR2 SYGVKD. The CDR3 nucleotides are TGTGCCATCAGAGTCCCCGGGCAGGGTGGAACTGAAGCTTTCTTT. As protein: CAIRVPGQGGTEAFF.

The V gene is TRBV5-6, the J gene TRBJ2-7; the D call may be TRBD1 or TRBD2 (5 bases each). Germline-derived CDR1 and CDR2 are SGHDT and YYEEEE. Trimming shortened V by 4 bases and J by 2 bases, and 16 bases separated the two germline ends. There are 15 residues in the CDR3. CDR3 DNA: TGTGCCAGCAGCGTCTTCGTTTTGGGGGCCTACGAGCAGTACTTC. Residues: CASSVFVLGAYEQYF.

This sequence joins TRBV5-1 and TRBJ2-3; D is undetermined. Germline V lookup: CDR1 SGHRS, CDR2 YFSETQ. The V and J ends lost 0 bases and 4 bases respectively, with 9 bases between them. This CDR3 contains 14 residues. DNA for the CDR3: TGCGCCAGCAGCTTGGAAGCTCGGGCAGATACGCAGTATTTT. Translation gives CASSLEARADTQYF. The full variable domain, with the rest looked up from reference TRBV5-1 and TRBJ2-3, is KAGVTQTPRYLIKTRGQQVTLSCSPISGHRSVSWYQQTPGQGLQFLFEYFSETQRNKGNFPGRFSGRQFSNSRSEMNVSTLELGDSALYLCASSLEARADTQYFGPGTRLTVL.

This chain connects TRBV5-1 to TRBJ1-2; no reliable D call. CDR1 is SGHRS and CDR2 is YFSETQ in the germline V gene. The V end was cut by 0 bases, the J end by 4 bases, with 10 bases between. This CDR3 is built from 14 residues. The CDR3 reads CASSLGSTTYGYTF. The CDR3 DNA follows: TGCGCCAGCAGCTTGGGAAGCACAACCTATGGCTACACCTTC.

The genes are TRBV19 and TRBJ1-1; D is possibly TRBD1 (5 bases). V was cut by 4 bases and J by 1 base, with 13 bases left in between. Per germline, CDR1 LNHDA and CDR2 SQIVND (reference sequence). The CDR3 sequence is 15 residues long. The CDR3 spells CASSRPPGGNTEAFF. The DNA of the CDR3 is TGTGCCAGTAGTAGACCCCCGGGGGGGAACACTGAAGCTTTCTTT.

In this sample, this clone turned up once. CDR3 coding DNA: TGCGCCAGCAGCCGGGCAGGGGTCGTTCTCTCTGGAAACACCATATATTTT. Protein product: CASSRAGVVLSGNTIYF. This chain uses TRBV4-1 with TRBJ1-3; weak D call: TRBD1 (6 bases). The V gene lost 4 bases and the J gene lost 0 bases, with 16 bases spanning the gap. This CDR3 has 17 residues. Germline assignment: CDR1 MGHRA and CDR2 YSYEKL.

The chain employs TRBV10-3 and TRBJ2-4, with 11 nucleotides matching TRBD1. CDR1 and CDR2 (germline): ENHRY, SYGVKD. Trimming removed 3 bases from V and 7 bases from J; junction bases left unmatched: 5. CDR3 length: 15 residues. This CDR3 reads CAISDPGQGVNIQYF. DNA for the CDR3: TGTGCCATCAGTGACCCGGGACAGGGGGTGAACATTCAGTACTTC.

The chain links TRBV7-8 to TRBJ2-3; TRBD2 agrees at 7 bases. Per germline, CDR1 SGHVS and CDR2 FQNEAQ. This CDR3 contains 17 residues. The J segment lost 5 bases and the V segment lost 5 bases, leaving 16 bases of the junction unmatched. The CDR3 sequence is CASSHYKTGGVGDTQYF. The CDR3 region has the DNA TGTGCCAGCAGCCACTATAAAACGGGAGGAGTCGGAGATACGCAGTATTTT.

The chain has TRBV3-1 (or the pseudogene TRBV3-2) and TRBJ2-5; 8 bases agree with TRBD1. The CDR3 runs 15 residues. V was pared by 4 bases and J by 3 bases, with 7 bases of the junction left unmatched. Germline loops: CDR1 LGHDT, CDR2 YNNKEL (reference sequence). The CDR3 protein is CASSPDRAREETQYF. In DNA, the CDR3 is TGTGCCAGCAGCCCGGACAGGGCACGGGAAGAGACCCAGTACTTC.

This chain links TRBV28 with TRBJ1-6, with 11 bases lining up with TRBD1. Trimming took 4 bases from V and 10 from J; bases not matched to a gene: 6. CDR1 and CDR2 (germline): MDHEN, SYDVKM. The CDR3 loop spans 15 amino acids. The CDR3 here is CASSSYGTGGSPLHF. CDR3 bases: TGTGCCAGCAGTTCATACGGGACAGGGGGGTCACCCCTCCACTTT.

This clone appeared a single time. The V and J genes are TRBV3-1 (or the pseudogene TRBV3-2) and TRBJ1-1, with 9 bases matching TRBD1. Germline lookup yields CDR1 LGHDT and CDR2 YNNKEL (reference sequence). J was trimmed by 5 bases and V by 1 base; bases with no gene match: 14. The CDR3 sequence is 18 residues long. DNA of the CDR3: TGTGCCAGCAGCCAAGGTCATTTATACGGGACAGGGAAAACTGAAGCTTTCTTT. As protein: CASSQGHLYGTGKTEAFF.

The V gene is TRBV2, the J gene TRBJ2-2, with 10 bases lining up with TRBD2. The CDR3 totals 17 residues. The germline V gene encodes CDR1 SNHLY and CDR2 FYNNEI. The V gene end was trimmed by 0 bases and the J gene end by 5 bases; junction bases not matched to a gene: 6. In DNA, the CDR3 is TGTGCCAGCAGTGAAGCGCTAGCGGGGGTGAGGACCGGGGAGCTGTTTTTT. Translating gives CASSEALAGVRTGELFF.

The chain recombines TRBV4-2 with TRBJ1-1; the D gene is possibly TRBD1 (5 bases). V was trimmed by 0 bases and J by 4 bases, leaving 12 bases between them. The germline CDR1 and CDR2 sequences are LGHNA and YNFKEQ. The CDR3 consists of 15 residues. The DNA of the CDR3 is TGTGCCAGCAGCCAAGATCATCAGGGTCCCACTGAAGCTTTCTTT. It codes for CASSQDHQGPTEAFF.

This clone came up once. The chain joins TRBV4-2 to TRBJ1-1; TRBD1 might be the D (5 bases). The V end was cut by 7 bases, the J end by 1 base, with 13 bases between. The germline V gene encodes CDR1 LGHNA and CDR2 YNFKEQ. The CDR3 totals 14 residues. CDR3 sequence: CASNPTDSNTEAFF. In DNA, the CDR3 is TGTGCCAGCAACCCGACAGACTCGAACACTGAAGCTTTCTTT.

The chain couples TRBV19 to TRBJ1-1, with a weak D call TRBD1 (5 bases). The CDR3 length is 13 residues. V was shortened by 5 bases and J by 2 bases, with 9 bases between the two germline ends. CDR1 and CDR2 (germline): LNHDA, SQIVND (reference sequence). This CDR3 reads CASSLGVNTEAFF. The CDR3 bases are TGTGCCAGTAGTTTGGGGGTAAACACTGAAGCTTTCTTT.